This T cell receptor (beta chain) originates from a study of blood T cell repertoires in COVID-19. This CDR3 contains 13 residues. V was shortened by 3 bases and J by 4 bases, with 7 bases between the two germline ends. Germline loops: CDR1 KGHSH, CDR2 LQKENI. Method: immunoSEQ multiplex PCR; TCRdb's copy keeps in-frame clones and lacks some. The sample shows under 400,000 clones, 85% to 90% of them seen only once. This clone has only one observation. The sample consisted of peripheral blood. The clonotype originates from a man in his late teens or twenties with active or convalescent COVID-19. This chain links TRBV18 with TRBJ2-1; maybe TRBD2 (5 bases). The CDR3 loop is CASSPGVYNEQFF. The CDR3 DNA reads TGTGCCAGCTCACCCGGGGTATACAATGAGCAGTTCTTC.